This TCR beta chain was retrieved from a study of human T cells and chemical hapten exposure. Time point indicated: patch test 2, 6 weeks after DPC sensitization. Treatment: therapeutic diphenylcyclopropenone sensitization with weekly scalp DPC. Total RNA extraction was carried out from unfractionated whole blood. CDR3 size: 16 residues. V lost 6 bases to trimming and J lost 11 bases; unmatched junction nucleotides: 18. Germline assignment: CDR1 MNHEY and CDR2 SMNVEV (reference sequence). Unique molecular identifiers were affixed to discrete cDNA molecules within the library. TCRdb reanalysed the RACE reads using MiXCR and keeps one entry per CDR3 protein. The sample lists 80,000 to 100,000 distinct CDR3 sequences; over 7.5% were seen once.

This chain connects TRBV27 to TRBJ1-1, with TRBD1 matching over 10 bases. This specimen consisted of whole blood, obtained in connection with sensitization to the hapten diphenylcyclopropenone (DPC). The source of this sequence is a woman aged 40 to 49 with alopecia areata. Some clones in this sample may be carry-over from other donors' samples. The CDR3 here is CASSHNAGQGPGEAFF. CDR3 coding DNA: TGTGCCAGCAGCCACAACGCGGGACAGGGGCCAGGGGAGGCTTTCTTT.